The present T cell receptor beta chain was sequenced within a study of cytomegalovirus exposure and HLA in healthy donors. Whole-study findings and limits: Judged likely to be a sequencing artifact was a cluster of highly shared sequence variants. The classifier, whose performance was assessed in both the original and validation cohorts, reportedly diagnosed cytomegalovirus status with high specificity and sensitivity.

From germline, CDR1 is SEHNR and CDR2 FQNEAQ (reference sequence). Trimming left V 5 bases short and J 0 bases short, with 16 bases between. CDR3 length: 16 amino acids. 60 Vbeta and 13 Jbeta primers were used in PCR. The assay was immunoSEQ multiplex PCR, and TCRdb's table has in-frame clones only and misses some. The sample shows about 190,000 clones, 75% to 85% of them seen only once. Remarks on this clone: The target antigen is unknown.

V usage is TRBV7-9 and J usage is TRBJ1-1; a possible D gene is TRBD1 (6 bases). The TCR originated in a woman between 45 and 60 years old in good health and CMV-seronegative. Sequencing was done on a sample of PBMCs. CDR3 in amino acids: CASSNSPWGLNTEAFF. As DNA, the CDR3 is TGTGCCAGCAGCAACTCCCCCTGGGGGCTGAACACTGAAGCTTTCTTT.